This T cell receptor (beta chain) was captured by sequencing in a study of blood T cell repertoires in COVID-19. Across the study: PBMCs, B-cell-depleted T cells, or T cells provided the cDNA or gDNA that made up the material.

Original processing notes: Reference gene primer amplification gave estimated nucleated cell counts. Sequencing was performed with immunoSEQ multiplex PCR; in TCRdb, only in-frame clones are kept and a portion is missing. V and J calls and clone size come straight from that table; D and trimming were deduced from the DNA. The sample lists under 200,000 clones, 85% to 90% seen once, with around 0.5% in the top ten. During active infection, Seattle patients enrolled and were then monitored through disease. The CDR3 totals 14 residues. The V gene's germline CDR1 is LNHDA and CDR2 SQIVND (reference sequence). The trim removed 8 bases at V and 6 bases at J, leaving 12 bases unmatched.

Sample: peripheral blood. The sequence was collected from a man in his sixties with COVID-19, enrolled during active disease. This chain uses TRBV19 with TRBJ1-1; 7 bases map to TRBD1. DNA for the CDR3: TGTGCCAGTCATCCAGGGGGGCAAATACCTGAAGCTTTCTTT. It specifies CASHPGGQIPEAFF.